The 22 T cell receptor beta chains listed next were all sequenced from one sample in a study of regulatory T cells in long-lasting Graves disease. CDR3-region Arm-PCR and iRepertoire HTBI primers produced the TCR beta libraries. TCRdb re-derived calls from the multiplex PCR reads in MiXCR, one entry per CDR3 protein. The sample consists of 440,000 or so distinct CDR3 sequences, about 15% of them appearing once. The time point is: newly diagnosed GD, antithyroid drugs for less than 3 months. The TCR library used RNA extracted from PBMCs. The same sample was also studied in work on T cells in Graves' hyperthyroidism and ophthalmopathy.

The material sequenced was peripheral blood mononuclear cells (PBMCs), taken at new diagnosis, from a patient treated with antithyroid drugs. The source of these receptors is a woman under 40 with Graves disease.

This clonotype was observed at least ten times. The J gene is TRBJ1-5, the V gene TRBV28, with a weak D call TRBD1 (6 bases). Germline V gene lookup returns CDR1 MDHEN and CDR2 SYDVKM. V lost 8 bases and J 4 bases, leaving 12 bases between the germline ends. CDR3 size: 13 residues. For the CDR3, the DNA is TGTGCCAGCCGGGACACTGGTAATCAGCCCCAGCATTTT. Residues: CASRDTGNQPQHF.

With regard to this clonotype: Given a far larger clone just one base away, this is likely a sequencing read error. The CDR3 loop is CASSSGREAYEQFF. In DNA, the CDR3 is TGTGCCAGCAGCTCGGGGAGGGAGGCCTACGAGCAGTTCTTC. V usage is TRBV28 and J usage is TRBJ2-5, with 7 bases lining up with TRBD2. The DNA end lines up better with TRBJ2-1; the J call may be wrong. Germline CDR1 and CDR2: MDHEN and SYDVKM. The CDR3 is 14 residues long.

This clonotype was recorded many times. CDR3 loop: CAIKGLSTDTQYF. In DNA form, the CDR3 reads TGTGCCATCAAAGGACTCAGCACAGATACGCAGTATTTT. The rearrangement links TRBV10-3 to TRBJ2-3; a possible D gene is TRBD2 (5 bases). CDR1 is ENHRY, CDR2 SYGVKD, per germline. The V end was cut by 7 bases, the J end by 0 bases, with 8 bases between. This CDR3 is built from 13 residues.

The chain employs TRBV10-3 and TRBJ2-1; D possibly corresponds to TRBD1 (5 bases). The CDR3 sequence is 13 residues long. V shed 7 bases and J shed 4 bases, with 11 bases lying between them. CDR1 and CDR2 from the germline V gene are ENHRY and SYGVKD. DNA of the CDR3: TGTGCCATCACAGGGTCTCGGTACAATGAGCAGTTCTTC. Its protein is CAITGSRYNEQFF.

This clonotype has more than one count but fewer than ten. V usage is TRBV20-1 and J usage is TRBJ1-1, with TRBD1 matching over 9 bases. V lost 0 bases to trimming and J lost 0 bases; unmatched junction nucleotides: 14. This CDR3 contains 19 residues. Germline loops: CDR1 DFQATT, CDR2 SNEGSKA (reference sequence). The CDR3 nucleotides read TGCAGTGCTAGAGATTACGATTACAGGGGGCGAGTATTGAACACTGAAGCTTTCTTT. It codes for CSARDYDYRGRVLNTEAFF.

This clonotype was recorded a few times. The chain uses TRBV18 and TRBJ2-1; weak D call: TRBD2 (6 bases). The germline V and J ends were trimmed by 0 bases and 2 bases, with 14 bases remaining between them. The CDR3 totals 17 residues. Germline V lookup: CDR1 KGHSH, CDR2 LQKENI. CDR3 nucleotides: TGTGCCAGCTCACCACCTGCTCTAGCGAGCCCCTACAATGAGCAGTTCTTC. This gives the protein CASSPPALASPYNEQFF.

This clonotype has ten or more counts. The chain recombines TRBV20-1 with TRBJ2-4; TRBD1 aligns across 8 bases. Germline V gene sequence: CDR1 DFQATT, CDR2 SNEGSKA (reference sequence). This CDR3 is built from 15 residues. The ends lost 0 bases at V and 8 bases at J; junction bases unmatched: 9. CDR3 sequence (DNA): TGCAGTGCTAGAGATCCAGGGGGCGTTTTTGACATTCAGTACTTC. This sequence encodes CSARDPGGVFDIQYF.

The chain carries TRBV7-9 and TRBJ1-1; no clear D. Germline V lookup: CDR1 SEHNR, CDR2 FQNEAQ (reference sequence). V was clipped by 2 bases and J by 1 base, with 8 bases between them. CDR3 size: 14 residues. The CDR3 DNA is TGTGCCAGCAGCTTAATGCGGGGGAACACTGAAGCTTTCTTT. Its translation: CASSLMRGNTEAFF. The full variable domain, its missing parts supplied by reference TRBV7-9 and TRBJ1-1, is DTGVSQNPRHKITKRGQNVTFRCDPISEHNRLYWYRQTLGQGPEFLTYFQNEAQLEKSRLLSDRFSAERPKGSFSTLEIQRTEQGDSAMYLCASSLMRGNTEAFFGQGTRLTVV.

The chain employs TRBV7-8 and TRBJ2-3; TRBD2 agrees at 13 bases. The germline CDR1 and CDR2 sequences are SGHVS and FQNEAQ. The CDR3 runs 18 residues. V was clipped by 5 bases and J by 0 bases; unmatched bases: 8. CDR3 loop: CASSTPGTSGESTDTQYF. In DNA, the CDR3 is TGTGCCAGCAGCACCCCCGGGACTAGCGGGGAAAGCACAGATACGCAGTATTTT. Based on the CDR3 plus reference TRBV7-8 and TRBJ2-3, the full variable domain is GAGVSQSPRYKVAKRGQDVALRCDPISGHVSLFWYQQALGQGPEFLTYFQNEAQLDKSGLPSDRFFAERPEGSVSTLKIQRTQQEDSAVYLCASSTPGTSGESTDTQYFGPGTRLTVL.

At least ten counts were recorded for this clonotype. The chain has TRBV29-1 and TRBJ2-2; 9 positions match TRBD1. This CDR3 has 14 amino acids. Looked up from germline, CDR1 is SQVTM and CDR2 is ANQGSEA. V was pared by 6 bases and J by 6 bases, with 8 bases of the junction left unmatched. In DNA, the CDR3 is TGCAGCGTCCGAGGGGGACAGGGTTCCGGGGAGCTGTTTTTT. Protein: CSVRGGQGSGELFF.

This chain connects TRBV12-3 or TRBV12-4 to TRBJ2-3; TRBD2 aligns across 14 bases. The V gene end was trimmed by 6 bases and the J gene end by 6 bases; junction bases not matched to a gene: 14. The CDR3 length is 18 residues. The CDR3 DNA is TGTGCCAGCAGCCCGGGACTAGCGGGAGAAGTCATCGCGGATACGCAGTATTTT. It yields the protein CASSPGLAGEVIADTQYF.

This clonotype has a count of ten or more. This chain joins TRBV9 and TRBJ2-1, with a possible D match to TRBD2 (5 bases). CDR1 SGDLS and CDR2 YYNGEE come from the germline V gene. This CDR3 comprises 15 residues. V lost 2 bases and J lost 8, with 17 bases in between. CDR3 in amino acids: CASSVEGSGPYEQFF. The DNA of the CDR3 is TGTGCCAGCAGCGTCGAAGGGAGCGGTCCTTATGAGCAGTTCTTC.

There are many counts of this clonotype. The J gene is TRBJ2-3, the V gene TRBV20-1; 14 bases map to TRBD2. The CDR3 contains 18 residues. J was trimmed by 4 bases and V by 3 bases; bases with no gene match: 12. CDR1 is DFQATT and CDR2 is SNEGSKA in the germline V gene (reference sequence). The CDR3 loop reads CSARSDDAGLAGADTQYF. CDR3 DNA: TGCAGTGCTAGGAGTGACGACGCGGGACTAGCGGGGGCAGATACGCAGTATTTT.

This clonotype was found a few times. The chain has TRBV20-1 and TRBJ2-7; D is undetermined. V was trimmed by 3 bases and J by 2 bases, leaving 14 bases between them. The germline gives CDR1 DFQATT, CDR2 SNEGSKA (reference sequence). This CDR3 is 14 amino acids long. CDR3: CSARLETSPYEQYF. CDR3 DNA sequence: TGCAGTGCTAGGCTAGAGACATCCCCCTACGAGCAGTACTTC.

This clonotype was seen ten or more times. J is TRBJ2-1 and V is TRBV2, with 7 bases that match TRBD1. V trimming: 3 bases; J trimming: 4 bases; junction bases outside the gene matches: 6. This CDR3 has 15 residues. Germline V gives CDR1 SNHLY, CDR2 FYNNEI. This CDR3 reads CASSDGGQIYNEQFF. CDR3 nucleotides: TGTGCCAGCAGTGATGGGGGACAGATTTACAATGAGCAGTTCTTC.

The CDR3 DNA reads TGTGCCAGCAGCCGTGGGACAGGGACGGAGACCCAGTACTTC. Translating it yields CASSRGTGTETQYF. The chain employs TRBV11-2 and TRBJ2-5; 9 bases are shared with TRBD1. In germline, CDR1 is SGHAT, CDR2 FQNNGV. The V segment lost 5 bases and the J segment 5 bases; nucleotides outside the gene matches: 6. The CDR3 totals 14 residues.

There are a few counts of this clonotype. The chain employs TRBV20-1 and TRBJ2-1; 8 positions match TRBD2. Germline V gene data show CDR1 as DFQATT and CDR2 as SNEGSKA (reference sequence). The length of the CDR3 is 15 residues. The V segment lost 2 bases and the J segment 9 bases; nucleotides outside the gene matches: 12. The CDR3 is CSARMTSGRDSEQFF. Written as DNA, the CDR3 is TGCAGTGCTAGAATGACCTCCGGGAGGGATAGTGAGCAGTTCTTC.

This clonotype occurred many times. The genes are TRBV11-2 and TRBJ2-3; D is unclear. Trimming cost V 5 bases and J 2 bases, with 8 bases left between them. The germline V gene has CDR1 SGHAT and CDR2 FQNNGV. The CDR3 has 13 amino acids. CDR3 residues: CASSPTLTDTQYF. The DNA for the CDR3 is TGTGCCAGCAGCCCTACCCTCACAGATACGCAGTATTTT.

Many counts were recorded for this clonotype. The chain uses TRBV7-2 and TRBJ2-7; 15 bases align to TRBD2. V shed 4 bases and J 7 bases; nucleotides not matched to a gene: 8. Germline V gives CDR1 SGHTA, CDR2 FQGNSA. The CDR3 sequence is 16 residues long. The CDR3 region has the DNA TGTGCCAGCAGCTACGGACTAGCGGGAGGGCCTTGGGAGCAGTACTTC. The encoded protein is CASSYGLAGGPWEQYF.

This clonotype appeared many times. The rearrangement uses TRBV28 and TRBJ1-2; D is ambiguous. CDR1 is MDHEN, CDR2 SYDVKM, per germline. Between the trimmed V and J ends, which lost 4 bases and 4 bases, there was a span of 7 bases. This CDR3 has 12 amino acids. CDR3: CASSSRPYGYTF. The DNA for the CDR3 is TGTGCCAGCAGTTCCCGCCCCTATGGCTACACCTTC.

There are many counts of this clonotype. The V call is TRBV5-1, the J call TRBJ2-7; D is perhaps TRBD1 or TRBD2 (5 bases each). This CDR3 comprises 11 residues. Trimming cost V 4 bases and J 7 bases, with 9 bases left between them. Germline V gene sequence: CDR1 SGHRS, CDR2 YFSETQ. CDR3 sequence (DNA): TGCGCCAGCAGCCTTGAGGGGGAGCAGTACTTC. Translation: CASSLEGEQYF.

This clonotype appeared many times. The CDR3 sequence: CASSPLTDSNQPQHF. DNA of the CDR3: TGTGCCAGCAGCCCCCTTACGGATAGCAATCAGCCCCAGCATTTT. This chain links TRBV6-1 with TRBJ1-5; D gene unclear. This CDR3 region has 15 residues. Deletions cut 6 bases from V and 0 bases from J, with 12 bases between. Germline V gene lookup returns CDR1 MNHNS and CDR2 SASEGT.